This T cell receptor beta chain emerged from a study of neurological immune-mediated disorders (dated by TCRdb to the late 2010s). Background for the entire study: Using UMI-based sequencing, the study compared peripheral blood TCR-beta repertoires from patients with HTLV-I-associated myelopathy (HAM/TSP), patients with multiple sclerosis, and healthy controls. Of the approximately 70 subjects in the cohort, about 15 were HAM/TSP patients, some 35 were multiple sclerosis patients, and about 20 were healthy controls. Alongside PBMC samples, the set of some 98 TCR-beta libraries contained longitudinal samples, technical triplicates, and paired CD4+ and CD8+ T-cell subsets that had been sorted. Broader findings and caveats from the paper: TCR clonal expansion was highest in HAM/TSP patients and lowest in MS patients, with MS patients falling below even healthy controls. Expanded clones from different subjects shared no identical CDR3 amino acid sequences, which suggests that TCR-beta repertoires were private in all groups.

The CDR3 covers 14 residues, taking in both the cysteine and the phenylalanine. Left in the record is the CDR3 DNA by itself, 42 bases read in frame from the first base. V is clipped by 1 base and J by 0 bases, and the sequence between their germline boundaries is 6 bases long. Per the germline V gene, MDHEN is the CDR1 and SYDVKM is the CDR2. In its sample, this clonotype comes out as medium-sized (0.01 to 0.1%). Its antigen is still unknown. No quality values exist for individual bases; no much larger clone is one base distant. Blood bank volunteers in Maryland, USA served as the healthy controls. Libraries from unsorted PBMCs were made from 2 million PBMCs kept in RNAlater at -80 degrees C until RNA extraction. Peripheral blood was subjected to Ficoll-Hypaque density gradient centrifugation to isolate PBMCs, which were then cryopreserved in liquid nitrogen. cDNA was synthesized by template-switch 5'RACE using a primer with a 10-nucleotide random unique molecular identifier that tagged each TCR transcript. Every sequencing run yielded over 170 million TCR-beta sequences covering 15-18 subjects. The RNeasy kit was used to extract total RNA. The KAPA Real-time Library Amplification kit was used to amplify TCR-beta VDJ regions with primers targeting the TCR constant region and the 5'RACE anchor. A first PCR added sample indexes and Illumina adaptors, after which a second PCR increased the library yield. After Ampure bead purification, the TCR product of roughly 650 bp was size-selected on a 2% E-gel SizeSelection system. Before pooling, library quality was assessed on a Bioanalyzer, concentration was determined with Qubit, and library quantification was performed with the Kapa Library Quantification kit. An Illumina HiSeq 2500 was used to sequence the libraries paired-end at 2 x 150 bp. To increase sequence diversity, about 23-30% phiX was spiked into each library pool. In the source study's methods: Quality-filtered reads were processed with the UMI-based MiGEC pipeline, and over 85% of raw TCR sequences were removed by the MiGEC pipeline during error correction. VDJ genes were aligned to IMGT germline references, and clonotypes were defined by unique CDR3 amino acid sequence plus V-J genes. Clonal expansion, Shannon diversity, and CDR3 relatedness (CalcPairwiseDistances, ClusterSamples) were evaluated with VDJtools, and phylogenetic trees were built with CLCbio workbench. Using coefficient-of-variation modelling across technical triplicates, the study counted a clone as expanded if it had at least 8 unique UMIs. The public reads were run again by TCRdb, first through fastp at Q25 and then through MiXCR, and only productive beta chains were kept. Rows merge per CDR3 protein into single entries with the most common DNA and genes. These V and J calls rely on TCRdb rather than the paper's analysis. The sample table contains around 30,000 distinct CDR3 sequences; only one count was recorded for around 12% of them. The ten largest clones capture 6% to 8% of the sample.

This clonotype was obtained from a man aged 55 to 69 in good health. The sequence is built from TRBV28 and TRBJ1-2; no D gene call is confident. Sequencing was performed on PBMCs. The nucleotides read TGTGCCAGCAGTTTATCGGGTCCTAACTATGGCTACACCTTC. Its coded protein is CASSLSGPNYGYTF.